These 32 T cell receptor beta chains share one sample of origin, sequenced in a study of CD8 T cells in Susac syndrome. Random hexamers were used to reverse transcribe the RNA input (about 0.5 to 1 ug). From the immunoSEQ multiplex PCR reads, TCRdb called clonotypes with MiXCR, one entry per CDR3 protein. The sample has 250,000 to 300,000 distinct CDR3 sequences; 75% to 85% are singletons. Sequenced: CD8+ T cells from PBMCs. All receptors derive from a human donor with multiple sclerosis.

The gene calls are TRBV10-3 and TRBJ2-7; no reliable D call. Trimming shortened V by 10 bases and J by 0 bases, and 13 bases separated the two germline ends. The CDR3 has 13 residues. The germline V gene has CDR1 ENHRY and CDR2 SYGVKD. The CDR3 spells CATQSPSSYEQYF. The CDR3, as DNA: TGTGCCACCCAGTCCCCGAGCTCCTACGAGCAGTACTTC.

This chain's CDR3 is CASSLVGGTGYSNQPQHF. In DNA, the CDR3 is TGTGCCAGCAGTTTAGTAGGGGGGACAGGGTATAGCAATCAGCCCCAGCATTTT. The chain combines TRBV27 with TRBJ1-5, with 9 bases identical to TRBD1. Germline trimming cut 2 bases from V and 0 bases from J; bases unmatched to any gene: 8. Germline CDR1 is MNHEY and CDR2 is SMNVEV (reference sequence). The CDR3 consists of 18 residues.

This clonotype appeared once. The J gene is TRBJ1-1, the V gene TRBV10-3; maybe TRBD1 (6 bases). CDR3 length equals 15 residues. Germline V gene data show CDR1 as ENHRY and CDR2 as SYGVKD. The V end lost 3 bases, the J end lost 0 bases, and 11 bases lay between the germline ends. The CDR3 region has the DNA TGTGCCATCAGTGAACAGGGCTTGATGAACACTGAAGCTTTCTTT. This codes for CAISEQGLMNTEAFF.

J is TRBJ1-1 and V is TRBV9; the D gene is possibly TRBD1 (6 bases). This CDR3 has 14 residues. V was clipped by 0 bases and J by 4 bases, with 10 bases between them. Germline values: CDR1 SGDLS, CDR2 YYNGEE. The DNA for the CDR3 is TGTGCCAGCAGCGTAGGTTGGGGGCTCACTGAAGCTTTCTTT. Translating gives CASSVGWGLTEAFF.

The chain combines TRBV13 with TRBJ2-1, with 7 bases that match TRBD1. The CDR3 has 15 amino acids. Germline V gives CDR1 PRHDT, CDR2 FYEKMQ (reference sequence). V dropped 4 bases and J dropped 6; count of bases not matched to a gene: 9. The CDR3 spells CASSSGQTVRNEQFF. The CDR3 nucleotides read TGTGCCAGCAGCTCGGGACAGACCGTGCGCAATGAGCAGTTCTTC.

J is TRBJ1-1 and V is TRBV12-3 or TRBV12-4; TRBD1 agrees at 7 bases. The CDR3 has 16 amino acids. V was clipped by 5 bases and J by 2 bases; unmatched bases: 11. The CDR3 is CASSSLPDRANTEAFF. As DNA, the CDR3 is TGTGCCAGCAGTAGCCTACCCGACAGGGCCAACACTGAAGCTTTCTTT.

This clonotype was counted once. The chain has TRBV24-1 and TRBJ2-1, with 11 bases fitting TRBD2. Trimming at V came to 9 bases and at J to 6 bases, leaving 6 bases not matched to a gene. Germline CDR1 KGHDR, CDR2 SFDVKD. The length of the CDR3 is 14 residues. CDR3: CATEGLAESNEQFF. The DNA of the CDR3 is TGTGCCACCGAGGGACTAGCGGAGTCCAATGAGCAGTTCTTC.

The genes are TRBV9 and TRBJ2-2, with 8 nucleotides matching TRBD2. Germline V CDR1 and CDR2: SGDLS, YYNGEE. The CDR3 consists of 15 residues. Trimming took 0 bases from V and 5 from J; bases not matched to a gene: 3. CDR3 sequence: CASSVVASGTGELFF. In DNA form, the CDR3 reads TGTGCCAGCAGCGTAGTGGCTAGCGGGACCGGGGAGCTGTTTTTT.

V usage is TRBV7-2 and J usage is TRBJ2-7; perhaps TRBD2 as D (7 bases). The V gene's germline CDR1 is SGHTA and CDR2 FQGNSA. The CDR3 spans 15 residues. Trimming cost V 5 bases and J 7 bases, with 21 bases left between them. CDR3 protein: CASSRASGGLKEQYF. In nucleotides, the CDR3 is TGTGCCAGCAGCCGAGCGTCCGGGGGGCTCAAGGAGCAGTACTTC.

The chain uses TRBV7-6 and TRBJ2-7, with TRBD1 identical over 7 bases. CDR1 SGHVS and CDR2 FNYEAQ come from the germline V gene. J was trimmed by 1 base and V by 5 bases; bases with no gene match: 8. The CDR3 is 15 residues long. The CDR3 region has the DNA TGTGCCAGCAGCGAACAGGGGTCCCTTTCCTACGAGCAGTACTTC. Translation: CASSEQGSLSYEQYF.

This chain joins TRBV11-2 and TRBJ2-1; possibly TRBD1 for D (6 bases). V was pared by 1 base and J by 8 bases, with 12 bases between. Looked up from germline, CDR1 is SGHAT and CDR2 is FQNNGV. This CDR3 is 14 amino acids long. The CDR3 region is CASSLGDMADEQFF. The CDR3 DNA follows: TGTGCCAGCAGCTTAGGGGACATGGCTGATGAGCAGTTCTTC.

The genes are TRBV15 and TRBJ1-2; D perhaps matches TRBD1 (6 bases). Germline lookup yields CDR1 LNHNV and CDR2 YYDKDF (reference sequence). This CDR3 comprises 13 residues. V gave up 8 bases and J gave up 3 bases, with 13 bases separating them. For the CDR3, the DNA is TGTGCCACCCGACAGGAGGGCGACTATGGCTACACCTTC. Its protein is CATRQEGDYGYTF.

The genes are TRBV6-5 and TRBJ2-3; unclear D gene. V lost 2 bases and J 0 bases, leaving 3 bases between the germline ends. The V gene's germline CDR1 is MNHEY and CDR2 SVGAGI. The CDR3 is made up of 13 amino acids. Written as DNA, the CDR3 is TGTGCCAGCAGTTACGACAGCACAGATACGCAGTATTTT. Its protein is CASSYDSTDTQYF.

This rearrangement joins TRBV18 to TRBJ2-5, with 7 bases lining up with TRBD1. Germline-derived CDR1 and CDR2 are KGHSH and LQKENI. The junction had 4 bases not matched to a gene; V was cut back by 3 bases and J by 0 bases. CDR3 length equals 15 residues. The CDR3 loop is CASSPQDRNQETQYF. In DNA form, the CDR3 reads TGTGCCAGCTCACCCCAGGACAGGAACCAAGAGACCCAGTACTTC. Full variable domain (outside the CDR3, taken from reference TRBV18 and TRBJ2-5): NAGVMQNPRHLVRRRGQEARLRCSPMKGHSHVYWYRQLPEEGLKFMVYLQKENIIDESGMPKERFSAEFPKEGPSILRIQQVVRGDSAAYFCASSPQDRNQETQYFGPGTRLLVL.

CDR3 in DNA: TGTGCCAGCAGCTTAGCGCGGGTCGGAAGCTCCTACAATGAGCAGTTCTTC. Protein: CASSLARVGSSYNEQFF. V gene TRBV7-2 combines with J gene TRBJ2-1; the D gene is possibly TRBD2 (5 bases). There are 17 residues in the CDR3. In germline, CDR1 is SGHTA, CDR2 FQGNSA. Trimming removed 0 bases from V and 0 bases from J, with 12 bases in between.

The chain has TRBV6-2 or TRBV6-3 and TRBJ2-7, with 16 positions matching TRBD2. Trimming at V came to 5 bases and at J to 5 bases, leaving 9 bases not matched to a gene. Germline V lookup: CDR1 MNHEY, CDR2 SVGEGT. The CDR3 spans 17 residues. CDR3 DNA sequence: TGTGCCAGCAGTCATCCGGGACTAGCGGGAGGGCCCCACGAGCAGTACTTC. This gives the protein CASSHPGLAGGPHEQYF.

This chain joins TRBV5-5 and TRBJ2-7, with D uncertain. Trimming removed 0 bases at V and 4 bases at J, with 14 bases between. This CDR3 is built from 15 residues. The germline CDR1 and CDR2 sequences are SGHKS and YYEKEE (reference sequence). CDR3 in amino acids: CASSLALATSYEQYF. DNA of the CDR3: TGTGCCAGCAGCTTGGCCCTTGCAACGAGTTACGAGCAGTACTTC. The full variable domain, rest sourced from reference TRBV5-5 and TRBJ2-7, is DAGVTQSPTHLIKTRGQQVTLRCSPISGHKSVSWYQQVLGQGPQFIFQYYEKEERGRGNFPDRFSARQFPNYSSELNVNALLLGDSALYLCASSLALATSYEQYFGPGTRLTVT.

This clonotype was seen only a few times. The chain has TRBV7-4 and TRBJ1-1, with D possibly matching TRBD1 (6 bases). Germline CDR1 reads SGHVT; CDR2 reads SQSDAQ. The CDR3 totals 13 residues. With 2 bases removed from V and 5 bases from J, the gap between germline ends came to 9 bases. The CDR3 is CASSLRGPTEAFF. The CDR3 nucleotides are TGTGCCAGCAGCTTACGGGGGCCGACTGAAGCTTTCTTT.

The chain combines TRBV6-5 with TRBJ1-3; D not certain. This CDR3 region has 16 residues. The germline gives CDR1 MNHEY, CDR2 SVGAGI. V was pared by 1 base and J by 0 bases, with 10 bases between. The CDR3 is CASSYFAGFSGNTIYF. For the CDR3, the DNA is TGTGCCAGCAGTTACTTTGCGGGCTTCTCTGGAAACACCATATATTTT.

The J gene is TRBJ2-7, the V gene TRBV20-1; 7 nucleotides align to TRBD2. Germline CDR1 is DFQATT and CDR2 is SNEGSKA (reference sequence). Germline trimming cut 8 bases from V and 7 bases from J; bases unmatched to any gene: 17. The CDR3 consists of 14 residues. CDR3 protein: CSTTAAAGPLEQYF. CDR3 DNA sequence: TGCAGTACTACCGCGGCAGCGGGGCCGCTGGAGCAGTACTTC.

The sample holds one count of this clonotype. This chain uses TRBV27 with TRBJ1-1; D uncertain. The CDR3 covers 13 residues. V was clipped by 5 bases and J by 4 bases, with 11 bases between them. Germline lookup yields CDR1 MNHEY and CDR2 SMNVEV (reference sequence). The CDR3 region is CASSIGITTEAFF. In DNA, the CDR3 is TGTGCCAGCAGTATAGGGATTACCACTGAAGCTTTCTTT.

This clonotype turned up a few times. The chain joins TRBV10-3 to TRBJ2-7, with 7 positions matching TRBD2. This CDR3 spans 14 amino acids. V lost 2 bases to trimming and J lost 6 bases; unmatched junction nucleotides: 7. CDR1 and CDR2 (germline): ENHRY, SYGVKD. CDR3 in amino acids: CAISEASTGGEQYF. The CDR3 nucleotides are TGTGCCATCAGTGAGGCTAGCACGGGAGGCGAGCAGTACTTC.

The rearrangement joins TRBV27 to TRBJ2-5, with 13 bases fitting TRBD2. The CDR3 runs 16 residues. The J segment lost 2 bases and the V segment lost 5 bases, leaving 5 bases of the junction unmatched. Germline V gene sequence: CDR1 MNHEY, CDR2 SMNVEV (reference sequence). Written as DNA, the CDR3 is TGTGCCAGCAGTCCCCGACTAGCGGGGGGACAAGAGACCCAGTACTTC. This codes for CASSPRLAGGQETQYF.

The V gene is TRBV10-1, the J gene TRBJ2-1; TRBD2 agrees at 11 bases. The CDR3 has 15 residues. With 6 bases clipped from V and 7 bases from J, the junction kept 8 bases outside the gene matches. Germline V lookup: CDR1 WNHNN, CDR2 SYGVQD (reference sequence). CDR3 coding DNA: TGCGCCAGCAGGAAACTAGCGGGAGCCGCGAATGAGCAGTTCTTC. Its translation is CASRKLAGAANEQFF.

The V call is TRBV7-6, the J call TRBJ2-1; TRBD2 agrees at 7 bases. V gave up 0 bases and J gave up 1 base; unmatched junction bases: 9. CDR1 SGHVS and CDR2 FNYEAQ come from the germline V gene. The length of the CDR3 is 18 residues. CDR3 DNA: TGTGCCAGCAGCTTAGCTGGTGGGACTATCGGGTCCTACAATGAGCAGTTCTTC. It codes for CASSLAGGTIGSYNEQFF.

The chain joins TRBV28 to TRBJ1-1; D gene unclear. The V gene lost 1 base and the J gene lost 4 bases, with 10 bases spanning the gap. Germline V CDR1 and CDR2: MDHEN, SYDVKM. The CDR3 is 14 amino acids. CDR3 amino acids: CASSLLSGVTEAFF. CDR3 DNA sequence: TGTGCCAGCAGTTTATTGTCCGGGGTCACTGAAGCTTTCTTT.

V and J are TRBV6-4 and TRBJ2-3; D is undetermined. The CDR3 spans 15 residues. Trimming shortened V by 0 bases and J by 0 bases, and 7 bases separated the two germline ends. CDR1 and CDR2 (germline): MRHNA, SNTAGT. The CDR3 loop is CASSDSAGSTDTQYF. CDR3 DNA: TGTGCCAGCAGTGACTCCGCAGGAAGCACAGATACGCAGTATTTT.

The chain combines TRBV4-1 with TRBJ2-1, with D hard to call. Trimming removed 6 bases at V and 0 bases at J, with 18 bases between. The CDR3 loop spans 17 amino acids. CDR1 is MGHRA and CDR2 is YSYEKL in the germline V gene. The CDR3 sequence: CASSPTVGSLSYNEQFF. In DNA form, the CDR3 reads TGCGCCAGCAGTCCCACCGTTGGCAGCCTCTCCTACAATGAGCAGTTCTTC.

The chain carries TRBV27 and TRBJ2-2; possibly TRBD1 for D (5 bases). The CDR3 is 16 amino acids. Trimming cost V 2 bases and J 2 bases, with 12 bases left between them. CDR1 MNHEY and CDR2 SMNVEV come from the germline V gene (reference sequence). CDR3 bases: TGTGCCAGCAGTTTAAGGAACAGGATTAACACCGGGGAGCTGTTTTTT. Translating gives CASSLRNRINTGELFF.

This sequence joins TRBV28 and TRBJ2-3; 7 bases map to TRBD2. This CDR3 contains 15 residues. The germline V gene encodes CDR1 MDHEN and CDR2 SYDVKM. The V and J ends lost 3 bases and 4 bases, in that order; junction bases with no gene match: 7. Here the CDR3 reads CASSFSREVPDTQYF. The CDR3 nucleotides are TGTGCCAGCAGTTTTTCTCGGGAGGTCCCAGATACGCAGTATTTT.

The genes are TRBV29-1 and TRBJ2-7; TRBD1 aligns across 9 bases. Germline loops: CDR1 SQVTM, CDR2 ANQGSEA. J gave up 3 bases and V 6 bases, and 6 bases lay outside the gene matches. This CDR3 region has 13 residues. CDR3 loop: CSVTQGASYEQYF. The CDR3 DNA reads as TGCAGCGTGACACAGGGGGCGAGCTACGAGCAGTACTTC.

V and J are TRBV6-2 or TRBV6-3 and TRBJ2-2; 13 nucleotides agree with TRBD2. Germline CDR1 and CDR2: MNHEY and SVGEGT. J gave up 6 bases and V 8 bases, and 12 bases lay outside the gene matches. This CDR3 has 17 amino acids. Written as DNA, the CDR3 is TGTGCCAGCTGGCCGGGACTAGCGGGACGTCTGGCCGGGGAGCTGTTTTTT. It translates to CASWPGLAGRLAGELFF.